This T cell receptor beta chain was retrieved from a study of blood T cells in healthy people across ages. Trimming pared 0 bases from V and 7 bases from J, leaving 19 bases between. The CDR3 covers 16 residues. Germline CDR1 is LGHNA and CDR2 is YNFKEQ. Together with a sample-barcoded 5' primer, a J-beta primer mix was included in a second PCR lasting about 6 to 11 cycles. Every cDNA molecule bore a tag from a template-switch adaptor containing 12 random nucleotides. TCRdb re-analysed the 5' RACE reads in MiXCR, keeping a single row per CDR3 protein. The sample holds 1.5 million to 1.8 million distinct CDR3 sequences, around 40% seen once.

Sequencing used blood. The rearrangement links TRBV4-2 to TRBJ2-7, with unresolved D. The clonotype originates from a woman under 30 in good health. The CDR3 reads CASSQDVAPRYNEQYF. The CDR3 DNA reads as TGTGCCAGCAGCCAAGACGTAGCCCCGCGCTACAATGAGCAGTACTTC.